The 18 T cell receptor beta chains in this list originate from one sample, sequenced in a study of blood T cell repertoires in COVID-19. Assay used: immunoSEQ multiplex PCR; TCRdb lists only in-frame clones, some missing. The sample lists about 200,000 clones, 80% to 85% occurring once. The sequencing input was peripheral blood. Source of these receptors: a man aged 35 to 55 with acute or convalescent COVID-19.

The chain carries TRBV12-3 or TRBV12-4 and TRBJ2-7, with a weak D call TRBD2 (5 bases). V lost 5 bases to trimming and J lost 2 bases, with 10 bases between them. The CDR3 is 13 residues long. CDR3 in amino acids: CASSPSNPYEQYF. CDR3 nucleotides: TGTGCCAGCAGTCCTAGCAATCCCTACGAGCAGTACTTC.

The rearrangement uses TRBV5-8 and TRBJ1-6; D is unclear. From germline, CDR1 is SGHTS and CDR2 YDEGEE. This CDR3 spans 16 amino acids. Trimming took off 1 base at V and 5 bases at J, with 13 bases between the two ends. CDR3 sequence reads: CASSLKWPLDNSPLHF. CDR3 sequence (DNA): TGTGCCAGCAGCTTGAAGTGGCCTCTCGATAATTCACCCCTCCACTTT.

V usage is TRBV2 and J usage is TRBJ1-2; 11 bases match TRBD1. V lost 3 bases, J lost 5 bases, and 5 bases stayed unmatched. Germline loops: CDR1 SNHLY, CDR2 FYNNEI. The CDR3 covers 15 residues. CDR3 sequence: CASSELGQGVYGYTF. For the CDR3, the DNA is TGTGCCAGCAGTGAGCTGGGACAGGGGGTTTATGGCTACACCTTC.

The chain combines TRBV7-9 with TRBJ2-1; TRBD2 agrees at 16 bases. The CDR3 sequence is 16 residues long. Per the germline V gene, CDR1 is SEHNR and CDR2 is FQNEAQ (reference sequence). Trimming removed 5 bases from V and 13 bases from J; junction bases left unmatched: 11. In DNA form, the CDR3 reads TGTGCCAGCAGCCCATACGGGACTAGCGGGAGGGCTTTACAGTTCTTC. Amino acids: CASSPYGTSGRALQFF.

The gene calls are TRBV27 and TRBJ2-3, with 8 bases matching TRBD1. The CDR3 is 16 residues long. Trimming cost V 6 bases and J 7 bases; bases outside gene matches: 15. The germline gives CDR1 MNHEY, CDR2 SMNVEV (reference sequence). CDR3 coding DNA: TGTGCCAGCAGAGAGCAAGCAAGGACAGGGTCTAATACGCAGTATTTT. It is translated as CASREQARTGSNTQYF.

The sample holds a few counts of this clone. The chain carries TRBV11-2 and TRBJ2-7; maybe TRBD1 (6 bases). V lost 1 base and J lost 2, with 12 bases in between. Germline V gene data show CDR1 as SGHAT and CDR2 as FQNNGV. This CDR3 contains 15 residues. The CDR3 DNA is TGTGCCAGCAGCTTAGGGGGAACAGGGACCTACGAGCAGTACTTC. As protein: CASSLGGTGTYEQYF.

The DNA for the CDR3 is TGTGCCAGCACTAGCGGACACACCGGGGAGCTGTTTTTT. Translating it yields CASTSGHTGELFF. The chain uses TRBV6-5 and TRBJ2-2; 7 nucleotides line up with TRBD2. V gave up 7 bases and J gave up 3 bases; unmatched junction bases: 2. The V gene's germline CDR1 is MNHEY and CDR2 SVGAGI. The CDR3 is 13 amino acids.

The chain employs TRBV5-1 and TRBJ2-1, with TRBD2 matching over 11 bases. The germline V gene has CDR1 SGHRS and CDR2 YFSETQ. The CDR3 has 16 amino acids. V was pared by 5 bases and J by 6 bases, with 10 bases of the junction left unmatched. DNA for the CDR3: TGCGCCAGCAGGACCCCTAGCGGGAGGTTTTTCAATGAGCAGTTCTTC. Translation: CASRTPSGRFFNEQFF.

The V call is TRBV27, the J call TRBJ1-2, with TRBD1 matching over 7 bases. In germline, CDR1 is MNHEY, CDR2 SMNVEV (reference sequence). This CDR3 is built from 15 residues. J lost 3 bases, V lost 5 bases, and 9 bases had no gene match. For the CDR3, the DNA is TGTGCCAGCAGTGTGACAGGGCGTCCTTACTATGGCTACACCTTC. It is translated as CASSVTGRPYYGYTF.

This rearrangement joins TRBV19 to TRBJ1-6; 7 bases are shared with TRBD1. This CDR3 has 14 residues. Germline V gene sequence: CDR1 LNHDA, CDR2 SQIVND (reference sequence). V lost 3 bases to trimming and J lost 11 bases; unmatched junction nucleotides: 7. The CDR3 nucleotides read TGTGCCAGTAGTATTCTGGGACAGTACACACCCCTCCACTTT. Its translation: CASSILGQYTPLHF.

The rearrangement joins TRBV5-1 to TRBJ2-3, with 7 nucleotides matching TRBD2. The V and J ends lost 2 bases and 6 bases, in that order; junction bases with no gene match: 6. Germline V gene sequence: CDR1 SGHRS, CDR2 YFSETQ. This CDR3 spans 14 amino acids. This chain's CDR3 is CASSLGGRVDTQYF. The CDR3 DNA follows: TGCGCCAGCAGCTTAGGTGGGAGGGTGGATACGCAGTATTTT.

The chain uses TRBV19 and TRBJ1-1, with TRBD1 as a possible D gene (5 bases). From germline, CDR1 is LNHDA and CDR2 SQIVND (reference sequence). The CDR3 is made up of 13 amino acids. V lost 5 bases and J lost 7, with 14 bases in between. The CDR3 loop is CASSSEPTVEAFF. The CDR3 DNA follows: TGTGCCAGTAGTTCTGAACCGACAGTTGAAGCTTTCTTT.

The chain couples TRBV25-1 to TRBJ1-1; TRBD1 agrees at 8 bases. The CDR3 is 16 residues long. Germline lookup yields CDR1 MGHDK and CDR2 SYGVNS. The V segment lost 3 bases and the J segment 3 bases; nucleotides outside the gene matches: 9. The chain's CDR3 is CASSDISRGRDTEAFF. The DNA of the CDR3 is TGTGCCAGCAGTGACATTTCCAGGGGGCGAGACACTGAAGCTTTCTTT.

A note on this clone: Other nucleotide sequences from this sample produce the same CDR3. The chain recombines TRBV5-4 with TRBJ1-1; 7 bases fit TRBD1. V was clipped by 4 bases and J by 1 base; unmatched bases: 4. Per the germline V gene, CDR1 is SGHNT and CDR2 is YYREEE (reference sequence). The CDR3 loop spans 14 amino acids. Here the CDR3 DNA reads TGTGCCAGCAGCCCGCGGACAGGGAACACTGAAGCTTTCTTT. Amino acid sequence: CASSPRTGNTEAFF.

This chain links TRBV7-2 with TRBJ2-1; 7 bases are shared with TRBD2. In germline, CDR1 is SGHTA, CDR2 FQGNSA. V was pared by 5 bases and J by 9 bases, with 13 bases of the junction left unmatched. This CDR3 spans 15 amino acids. The CDR3 DNA follows: TGTGCCAGCAGCCGCTACGGAGCGGGGCAGGGTGAGCAGTTCTTC. Translating gives CASSRYGAGQGEQFF.

The chain employs TRBV2 and TRBJ2-7; TRBD1 aligns across 7 bases. Germline V gene lookup returns CDR1 SNHLY and CDR2 FYNNEI. V shed 6 bases and J 3 bases; nucleotides not matched to a gene: 14. This CDR3 is 16 amino acids long. The CDR3: CASRTDRAKGFYEQYF. CDR3 sequence (DNA): TGTGCCAGCAGGACCGACAGGGCCAAGGGTTTCTACGAGCAGTACTTC.

The rearrangement joins TRBV5-1 to TRBJ1-1; 9 nucleotides align to TRBD1. CDR3 length: 14 amino acids. From germline, CDR1 is SGHRS and CDR2 YFSETQ. V lost 4 bases and J lost 7; bases outside the gene matches: 8. CDR3 sequence: CASSPGGQGLEAFF. As DNA, the CDR3 is TGCGCCAGCAGCCCAGGGGGACAGGGTCTTGAAGCTTTCTTT. The whole variable domain, filled in from reference TRBV5-1 and TRBJ1-1, reads KAGVTQTPRYLIKTRGQQVTLSCSPISGHRSVSWYQQTPGQGLQFLFEYFSETQRNKGNFPGRFSGRQFSNSRSEMNVSTLELGDSALYLCASSPGGQGLEAFFGQGTRLTVV.

J is TRBJ1-3 and V is TRBV3-1 (or the pseudogene TRBV3-2), with a tentative D call TRBD1 (5 bases). Per the germline V gene, CDR1 is LGHDT and CDR2 is YNNKEL (reference sequence). Trimming removed 4 bases at V and 4 bases at J, with 11 bases between. The CDR3 consists of 14 residues. Here the CDR3 reads CASSPRESGNTIYF. The CDR3 nucleotides read TGTGCCAGCAGCCCCAGGGAATCCGGAAACACCATATATTTT.